The present T cell receptor (beta chain) was sequenced within a study of blood T cell repertoires in COVID-19. Sequenced by immunoSEQ multiplex PCR; TCRdb stores in-frame clones only, minus some. The sample lists almost 200,000 clones, about 76% seen once, with around 5.9% in the top ten. This CDR3 spans 14 amino acids. The trim removed 5 bases at V and 1 base at J, leaving 1 base unmatched. Germline V gene lookup returns CDR1 SEHNR and CDR2 FQNEAQ (reference sequence). The rearrangement uses TRBV7-9 and TRBJ2-1; 8 nucleotides match TRBD2. This clonotype was sampled from a woman between 40 and 50 years old with COVID-19, enrolled during active disease. The sequenced sample was peripheral blood. The CDR3 region is CASSPSGSYNEQFF. The CDR3 nucleotides read TGTGCCAGCAGCCCTAGCGGGTCCTACAATGAGCAGTTCTTC. The complete variable domain, with remaining parts taken from reference TRBV7-9 and TRBJ2-1, reads DTGVSQNPRHKITKRGQNVTFRCDPISEHNRLYWYRQTLGQGPEFLTYFQNEAQLEKSRLLSDRFSAERPKGSFSTLEIQRTEQGDSAMYLCASSPSGSYNEQFFGPGTRLTVL.